This TCR beta chain was sequenced in a study of cytomegalovirus exposure and HLA in healthy donors. General study results and limits: Differences between HLA loci emerged in a later analysis of TCR association rates, with DRB1 most and HLA-C fewest. Most of the CMV-associated TCR beta chains (in a later analysis) appeared to be HLA-restricted. Among TCR beta chains of equal frequency, HLA-associated ones were more clonally expanded in a later analysis.

This clone was recorded a few times. Antigen: not known. Trimming removed 0 bases from V and 4 bases from J; junction bases left unmatched: 5. The CDR3 has 15 amino acids. Germline V lookup: CDR1 SGHTA, CDR2 FQGTGA. Both 60 Vbeta primers and 13 Jbeta primers went into the PCR. Only in-frame clones appear in the TCRdb table, and some are missing; sequencing was by immunoSEQ multiplex PCR. The table shows approximately 100,000 clones, with around 79% occurring only once. The V gene is TRBV7-3, the J gene TRBJ1-2, with 7 nucleotides matching TRBD1. This receptor was identified in a male donor in good health and CMV-seropositive. Sequences were obtained from PBMCs. CDR3 loop: CASSLTAGGAYGYTF. In DNA, the CDR3 is TGTGCCAGCAGCTTAACGGCAGGGGGTGCCTATGGCTACACCTTC.